The T cell receptor (beta chain) under discussion was sequenced for a study of blood T cell repertoires in COVID-19. Study background: From the United States, Italy and Spain came samples of acute and convalescent COVID-19. PBMCs, B-cell-depleted T cells, or T cells provided the cDNA or gDNA that made up the material.

Germline CDR1 and CDR2: SGHNT and YENEEA. Losses at the gene ends were 5 bases for V and 5 bases for J; bases not matched to a gene: 11. The CDR3 contains 16 residues. Authors' data handling: Reference gene primer amplification gave nucleated cell count estimates. The method was immunoSEQ multiplex PCR; TCRdb's version includes in-frame clones alone and lacks a portion of them. V and J calls and clone size are those listed in that table; D and trimming were worked out from the DNA. The sample includes about 350,000 clones, around nine tenths of them seen just once. The chain links TRBV11-3 to TRBJ2-1, with 8 nucleotides matching TRBD2. The TCR was taken from a woman aged 18-30 years who had recovered from COVID-19. Sequencing was done on a sample of peripheral blood. The CDR3 sequence is CASSTTSGRDNNEQFF. CDR3 DNA: TGTGCCAGCAGCACCACTAGCGGCCGGGACAACAATGAGCAGTTCTTC.